Presented here are 27 T cell receptor beta chains from one specimen sequenced in a study of cytomegalovirus exposure and HLA in healthy donors. Both 60 Vbeta primers and 13 Jbeta primers went into the PCR. Method: immunoSEQ multiplex PCR; TCRdb's copy keeps in-frame clones and lacks some. Among approximately 110,000 clones listed, approximately 82% were seen once. The material sequenced was PBMCs. These receptors were collected from a man aged 40-49 years in good health and CMV-seropositive.

The chain has TRBV11-3 and TRBJ2-6; no firm D call. The germline V gene encodes CDR1 SGHNT and CDR2 YENEEA. The ends were cut back, 5 bases at V and 0 bases at J, with 8 bases in the middle. The CDR3 runs 15 residues. The CDR3 DNA reads as TGTGCCAGCAGCCCTCGCGGCTCTGGGGCCAACGTCCTGACTTTC. Its translation: CASSPRGSGANVLTF.

The rearrangement joins TRBV7-2 to TRBJ1-2; a weak D match, TRBD1 (6 bases). Germline loops: CDR1 SGHTA, CDR2 FQGNSA. Trimming stripped 0 bases from V and 0 bases from J, with 14 bases between. CDR3 length: 17 residues. In nucleotides, the CDR3 is TGTGCCAGCAGCTTAGCCCGACACAGGGCCGCTAACTATGGCTACACCTTC. Amino acids: CASSLARHRAANYGYTF.

This chain links TRBV14 with TRBJ2-7, with 9 bases identical to TRBD1. The CDR3 length is 15 residues. The V gene's germline CDR1 is SGHDN and CDR2 FVKESK. V shed 1 base and J 9 bases; nucleotides not matched to a gene: 10. The CDR3 loop reads CASSQVGTGSQGQYF. Here the CDR3 DNA reads TGTGCCAGCAGCCAAGTCGGGACAGGGTCCCAAGGGCAGTACTTC.

CDR3 region: CASSVGLGGSGRLPTQYF. CDR3 nucleotides: TGTGCCAGCAGCGTAGGATTAGGGGGTAGCGGGAGGTTGCCTACGCAGTATTTT. The rearrangement links TRBV9 to TRBJ2-3; 10 bases are shared with TRBD2. Unmatched junction bases numbered 15, after V lost 0 bases and J lost 8 bases. CDR1 is SGDLS and CDR2 is YYNGEE in the germline V gene. The CDR3 has 18 residues.

V is TRBV19 and J is TRBJ2-3; 10 bases match TRBD1. The CDR3 has 17 residues. Germline V gene lookup returns CDR1 LNHDA and CDR2 SQIVND (reference sequence). Losses at the gene ends were 5 bases for V and 1 base for J; bases not matched to a gene: 9. The DNA of the CDR3 is TGTGCCAGTAGTTCATTTGGCGGGACAGGGGGCACAGATACGCAGTATTTT. Encoded protein: CASSSFGGTGGTDTQYF.

The rearrangement uses TRBV2 and TRBJ1-1; 8 bases are a match to TRBD1. Germline CDR1 SNHLY, CDR2 FYNNEI. The V segment lost 3 bases and the J segment 10 bases; nucleotides outside the gene matches: 4. The CDR3 runs to 12 residues. The CDR3 region is CASSDDTGGAFF. CDR3 DNA sequence: TGTGCCAGCAGTGATGACACAGGGGGAGCTTTCTTT.

The J gene is TRBJ1-5, the V gene TRBV27, with 10 bases that match TRBD1. The CDR3 has 16 amino acids. V gave up 3 bases and J gave up 6 bases; unmatched junction bases: 8. From germline, CDR1 is MNHEY and CDR2 SMNVEV (reference sequence). The CDR3 is CASSLLPGQGIQPQHF. CDR3 sequence (DNA): TGTGCCAGCAGTTTGTTACCGGGACAGGGGATTCAGCCCCAGCATTTT.

The rearrangement links TRBV6-6 to TRBJ2-5; 10 nucleotides line up with TRBD1. The germline V gene has CDR1 MNHNY and CDR2 SVGAGI (reference sequence). With 5 bases clipped from V and 2 bases from J, the junction kept 5 bases outside the gene matches. The CDR3 is 15 amino acids. Written as DNA, the CDR3 is TGTGCCAGCAGTGATCCGGGACAGGGGCAAGAGACCCAGTACTTC. It specifies CASSDPGQGQETQYF.

This clone showed up just once. The V call is TRBV6-5, the J call TRBJ2-2; D is unresolved. Trimming removed 5 bases at V and 1 base at J, with 2 bases between. CDR3 length: 12 amino acids. Germline V gene sequence: CDR1 MNHEY, CDR2 SVGAGI. CDR3: CASSLNTGELFF. The CDR3 bases are TGTGCCAGCAGTCTGAACACCGGGGAGCTGTTTTTT.

This clone was detected a few times. The rearrangement joins TRBV30 to TRBJ2-1, with 12 bases that match TRBD2. Trimming removed 5 bases from V and 3 bases from J; junction bases left unmatched: 2. This CDR3 has 14 residues. CDR1 is GTSNPN, CDR2 SVGIG, per germline (reference sequence). CDR3 sequence (DNA): TGTGCCTGGGTGGGACTAGCGGGCTACAATGAGCAGTTCTTC. It is translated as CAWVGLAGYNEQFF.

V usage is TRBV27 and J usage is TRBJ1-1; 8 bases match TRBD1. The CDR3 spans 15 residues. Trimming took 5 bases from V and 1 from J; bases not matched to a gene: 6. Germline V CDR1 and CDR2: MNHEY, SMNVEV (reference sequence). This CDR3 reads CASSTPQGENTEAFF. The CDR3 coding sequence is TGTGCCAGCAGTACTCCACAGGGGGAGAACACTGAAGCTTTCTTT.

This chain uses TRBV5-1 with TRBJ2-5; tentative D call: TRBD2 (5 bases). Per the germline V gene, CDR1 is SGHRS and CDR2 is YFSETQ. This CDR3 region has 15 residues. V was clipped by 4 bases and J by 5 bases, with 18 bases between them. The CDR3: CASSRNPNGGETQYF. In nucleotides, the CDR3 is TGCGCCAGCAGCCGCAACCCGAACGGCGGGGAGACCCAGTACTTC.

The chain uses TRBV7-2 and TRBJ1-1; 11 bases are shared with TRBD1. The CDR3 has 15 amino acids. Looked up from germline, CDR1 is SGHTA and CDR2 is FQGNSA. J gave up 2 bases and V 4 bases, and 3 bases lay outside the gene matches. CDR3 residues: CASSWGQGGNTEAFF. The CDR3 DNA is TGTGCCAGCAGCTGGGGACAGGGGGGTAACACTGAAGCTTTCTTT.

The rearrangement links TRBV28 to TRBJ1-5; the D gene is possibly TRBD1 (6 bases). There are 18 residues in the CDR3. V gave up 3 bases and J gave up 7 bases, with 25 bases separating them. Looked up from germline, CDR1 is MDHEN and CDR2 is SYDVKM. The CDR3 DNA sequence: TGTGCCAGCAGTTTTGCCAAGAACATGAGGGGGTTCGTGCAGCCCCAGCATTTT. Amino acid sequence: CASSFAKNMRGFVQPQHF. The complete variable domain, with remaining parts taken from reference TRBV28 and TRBJ1-5, reads DVKVTQSSRYLVKRTGEKVFLECVQDMDHENMFWYRQDPGLGLRLIYFSYDVKMKEKGDIPEGYSVSREKKERFSLILESASTNQTSMYLCASSFAKNMRGFVQPQHFGDGTRLSIL.

V and J are TRBV7-2 and TRBJ1-2; 9 bases are a match to TRBD1. From germline, CDR1 is SGHTA and CDR2 FQGNSA. The CDR3 is made up of 15 amino acids. The J segment lost 8 bases and the V segment lost 5 bases, leaving 12 bases of the junction unmatched. In DNA form, the CDR3 reads TGTGCCAGCAGCCCGGTGACAGGGGGAGGGGAGGGCTACACCTTC. Translating it yields CASSPVTGGGEGYTF.

This clone was detected once. The V call is TRBV2, the J call TRBJ1-2; maybe TRBD1 (6 bases). V shed 1 base and J shed 3 bases, with 12 bases lying between them. This CDR3 has 15 residues. The germline V gene encodes CDR1 SNHLY and CDR2 FYNNEI. In DNA, the CDR3 is TGTGCCAGCAGTGAAGGTCAGGGGTTCTACTATGGCTACACCTTC. Translated, it gives CASSEGQGFYYGYTF.

The J gene is TRBJ2-7, the V gene TRBV19; weak D call: TRBD2 (5 bases). This CDR3 has 15 residues. Trimming stripped 0 bases from V and 3 bases from J, with 12 bases between. Germline CDR1 reads LNHDA; CDR2 reads SQIVND (reference sequence). CDR3 coding DNA: TGTGCCAGTAGTATAGATCGGGGTACTAGCTACGAGCAGTACTTC. As protein: CASSIDRGTSYEQYF.

V and J are TRBV5-5 and TRBJ1-2; D perhaps matches TRBD1 (5 bases). The CDR3 is 14 residues long. V was trimmed by 0 bases and J by 7 bases, leaving 13 bases between them. Germline CDR1 SGHKS, CDR2 YYEKEE (reference sequence). CDR3 sequence reads: CASSLDAGPFGYTF. CDR3 coding DNA: TGTGCCAGCAGCTTGGATGCGGGACCCTTTGGCTACACCTTC.

The rearrangement joins TRBV6-1 to TRBJ2-3, with D uncertain. Germline CDR1 reads MNHNS; CDR2 reads SASEGT. Trimming pared 0 bases from V and 0 bases from J, leaving 16 bases between. The CDR3 runs 18 residues. CDR3 protein: CASSEAIGRHSSTDTQYF. CDR3 in DNA: TGTGCCAGCAGTGAAGCGATTGGCAGGCACTCTAGCACAGATACGCAGTATTTT.

CDR3 region: CASRSTGTDTQYF. CDR3 sequence (DNA): TGTGCCAGCAGATCGACAGGGACAGATACGCAGTATTTT. The genes are TRBV5-4 and TRBJ2-3, with 7 bases identical to TRBD1. Germline lookup yields CDR1 SGHNT and CDR2 YYREEE (reference sequence). V gave up 5 bases and J gave up 3 bases; unmatched junction bases: 3. The CDR3 has 13 amino acids. Supplemented by reference TRBV5-4 and TRBJ2-3, the full variable domain reads ETGVTQSPTHLIKTRGQQVTLRCSSQSGHNTVSWYQQALGQGPQFIFQYYREEENGRGNFPPRFSGLQFPNYSSELNVNALELDDSALYLCASRSTGTDTQYFGPGTRLTVL.

The gene calls are TRBV7-5 and TRBJ1-6; TRBD1, the table's D call, was not compared with the DNA. TRBV7-5 represents a pseudogene. The CDR3 totals 16 residues. This chain's CDR3 is CARSTRQGLDNSPLHF. CDR3 in DNA: TGTGCCAGAAGCACGAGACAGGGCCTTGATAATTCACCCCTCCACTTT.

The chain couples TRBV4-2 to TRBJ1-3; the D is unclear. Between the trimmed V and J ends, which lost 0 bases and 0 bases, there was a span of 6 bases. The CDR3 runs to 15 residues. Germline CDR1 LGHNA, CDR2 YNFKEQ. The CDR3 nucleotides read TGTGCCAGCAGCCAAGACGTCGGCTCTGGAAACACCATATATTTT. Translating it yields CASSQDVGSGNTIYF.

This chain links TRBV14 with TRBJ2-7, with 7 bases aligning to TRBD2. Germline values: CDR1 SGHDN, CDR2 FVKESK. The CDR3 consists of 15 residues. Trimming removed 2 bases from V and 0 bases from J; junction bases left unmatched: 4. This chain's CDR3 is CASSQPAGSSYEQYF. The DNA of the CDR3 is TGTGCCAGCAGCCAACCAGCGGGGAGCTCCTACGAGCAGTACTTC. Complete variable domain (other parts from reference TRBV14 and TRBJ2-7): EAGVTQFPSHSVIEKGQTVTLRCDPISGHDNLYWYRRVMGKEIKFLLHFVKESKQDESGMPNNRFLAERTGGTYSTLKVQPAELEDSGVYFCASSQPAGSSYEQYFGPGTRLTVT.

This clone was seen a handful of times. V and J are TRBV25-1 and TRBJ1-1; no clear D. Per germline, CDR1 MGHDK and CDR2 SYGVNS. V gave up 3 bases and J gave up 5 bases, with 16 bases separating them. The CDR3 is 15 amino acids. CDR3 DNA: TGTGCCAGCAGTGACCTGGGGTCTAGCCCTACTGAAGCTTTCTTT. This sequence encodes CASSDLGSSPTEAFF.

The chain is built from TRBV6-1 and TRBJ2-3, with 7 nucleotides matching TRBD1. CDR1 and CDR2 (germline): MNHNS, SASEGT. The V gene end was trimmed by 10 bases and the J gene end by 6 bases; junction bases not matched to a gene: 13. The CDR3 is 14 residues long. CDR3 protein: CATVRQGGWDTQYF. CDR3 in DNA: TGTGCCACTGTAAGACAGGGTGGTTGGGATACGCAGTATTTT.

The gene calls are TRBV25-1 and TRBJ2-2; TRBD1 agrees at 8 bases. The germline gives CDR1 MGHDK, CDR2 SYGVNS. V was clipped by 1 base and J by 4 bases; unmatched bases: 2. This CDR3 region has 15 residues. CDR3 region: CASSEFGQGTGELFF. As DNA, the CDR3 is TGTGCCAGCAGTGAATTCGGACAGGGCACCGGGGAGCTGTTTTTT.

The gene calls are TRBV10-3 and TRBJ2-7, with D perhaps TRBD1 (5 bases). Trimming removed 11 bases from V and 3 bases from J, with 20 bases in between. The CDR3 contains 14 residues. Germline CDR1 ENHRY, CDR2 SYGVKD. The CDR3 loop is CASGPGSRSYEQYF. CDR3 nucleotides: TGTGCCTCGGGTCCAGGGTCTCGAAGCTACGAGCAGTACTTC.